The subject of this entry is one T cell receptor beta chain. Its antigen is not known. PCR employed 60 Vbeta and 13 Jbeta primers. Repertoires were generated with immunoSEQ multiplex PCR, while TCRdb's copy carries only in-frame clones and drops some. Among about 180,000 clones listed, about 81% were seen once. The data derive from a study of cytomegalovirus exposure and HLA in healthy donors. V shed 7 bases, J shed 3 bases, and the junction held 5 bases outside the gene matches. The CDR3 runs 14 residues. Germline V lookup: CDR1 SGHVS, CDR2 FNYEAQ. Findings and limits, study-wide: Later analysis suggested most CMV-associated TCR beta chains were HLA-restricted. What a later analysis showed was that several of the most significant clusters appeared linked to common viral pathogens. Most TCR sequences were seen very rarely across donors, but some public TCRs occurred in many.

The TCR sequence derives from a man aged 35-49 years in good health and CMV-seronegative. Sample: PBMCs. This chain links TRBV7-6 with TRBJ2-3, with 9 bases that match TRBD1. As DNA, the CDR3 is TGTGCCAGCACCATGGACAGGGGAACAGATACGCAGTATTTT. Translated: CASTMDRGTDTQYF.